The 26 T cell receptor beta chains given below trace back to one sample, sequenced in a study of blood T cell repertoires in COVID-19. Using immunoSEQ multiplex PCR, the repertoire was profiled, and TCRdb retains in-frame clones only, with some absent. The data hold under 300,000 clones, with 80% to 95% observed a single time. Sequenced sample: peripheral blood. The receptors derive from a man aged 30 to 39 with COVID-19, enrolled during active disease.

The genes are TRBV9 and TRBJ1-2, with 7 bases lining up with TRBD1. The CDR3 loop spans 16 amino acids. From germline, CDR1 is SGDLS and CDR2 YYNGEE. The J segment lost 5 bases and the V segment lost 3 bases, leaving 13 bases of the junction unmatched. CDR3 region: CASSENPRDSPYGYTF. CDR3 DNA: TGTGCCAGCAGCGAGAACCCTCGGGACAGCCCATATGGCTACACCTTC.

The rearrangement joins TRBV27 to TRBJ2-7; 10 bases fit TRBD2. From germline, CDR1 is MNHEY and CDR2 SMNVEV (reference sequence). The length of the CDR3 is 17 residues. With 9 bases clipped from V and 0 bases from J, the junction kept 14 bases outside the gene matches. The CDR3 DNA follows: TGTGCCAGTTCTTTAGCGGGGGGTCCCTTCCTCTCCTACGAGCAGTACTTC. It translates to CASSLAGGPFLSYEQYF.

V usage is TRBV20-1 and J usage is TRBJ2-5; D may be TRBD1 (5 bases). This CDR3 comprises 15 residues. V was trimmed by 3 bases and J by 1 base, leaving 15 bases between them. The germline V gene has CDR1 DFQATT and CDR2 SNEGSKA (reference sequence). The CDR3 sequence is CSASLLRTSQETQYF. As DNA, the CDR3 is TGCAGTGCTAGTCTCTTGCGGACAAGCCAAGAGACCCAGTACTTC.

The rearrangement uses TRBV7-2 and TRBJ2-7; D perhaps matches TRBD2 (6 bases). Deletions cut 2 bases from V and 6 bases from J, with 14 bases between. This CDR3 contains 14 residues. Germline V CDR1 and CDR2: SGHTA, FQGNSA. The CDR3 DNA follows: TGTGCCAGCAGCTTAAGGCGCGGGCGGGGCGAGCAGTACTTC. The encoded protein is CASSLRRGRGEQYF.

The CDR3 region is CASSLRDTVGGRTQYF. The CDR3 coding sequence is TGTGCCAGCAGCTTACGGGACACCGTGGGCGGTCGTACGCAGTATTTT. The chain is built from TRBV5-4 and TRBJ2-3, with a tentative D call TRBD1 (6 bases). Trimming took 2 bases from V and 8 from J, leaving 21 bases between them. Germline V gene sequence: CDR1 SGHNT, CDR2 YYREEE (reference sequence). The CDR3 spans 16 residues. Combining the CDR3 with reference TRBV5-4 and TRBJ2-3 gives the whole variable domain ETGVTQSPTHLIKTRGQQVTLRCSSQSGHNTVSWYQQALGQGPQFIFQYYREEENGRGNFPPRFSGLQFPNYSSELNVNALELDDSALYLCASSLRDTVGGRTQYFGPGTRLTVL.

This chain uses TRBV19 with TRBJ1-5; maybe TRBD1 (6 bases). Germline V gene data show CDR1 as LNHDA and CDR2 as SQIVND (reference sequence). V gave up 6 bases and J gave up 3 bases, with 9 bases separating them. The CDR3 length is 13 residues. The CDR3 nucleotides are TGTGCCAGTAGCGGACAGCTCAATCAGCCCCAGCATTTT. It codes for CASSGQLNQPQHF. Combining the CDR3 with reference TRBV19 and TRBJ1-5 gives the whole variable domain DGGITQSPKYLFRKEGQNVTLSCEQNLNHDAMYWYRQDPGQGLRLIYYSQIVNDFQKGDIAEGYSVSREKKESFPLTVTSAQKNPTAFYLCASSGQLNQPQHFGDGTRLSIL.

The chain employs TRBV2 and TRBJ1-2; D ambiguous. The V gene lost 7 bases and the J gene lost 2 bases, with 11 bases spanning the gap. This CDR3 region has 13 residues. Germline V gives CDR1 SNHLY, CDR2 FYNNEI. The CDR3 DNA reads TGTGCCAGCACCTTGAACAGAAACTATGGCTACACCTTC. Translated, it gives CASTLNRNYGYTF. Full variable domain (remainder filled in from reference TRBV2 and TRBJ1-2): EPEVTQTPSHQVTQMGQEVILRCVPISNHLYFYWYRQILGQKVEFLVSFYNNEISEKSEIFDDQFSVERPDGSNFTLKIRSTKLEDSAMYFCASTLNRNYGYTFGSGTRLTVV.

The chain combines TRBV14 with TRBJ1-1; TRBD1 matches 9 bases. Germline V gene sequence: CDR1 SGHDN, CDR2 FVKESK. The CDR3 is 15 residues long. The J segment lost 3 bases and the V segment lost 1 base, leaving 3 bases of the junction unmatched. The CDR3 loop reads CASSQGRTGDTEAFF. The CDR3 DNA follows: TGTGCCAGCAGCCAAGGAAGGACAGGGGACACTGAAGCTTTCTTT.

The chain joins TRBV10-3 to TRBJ1-2, with TRBD1 identical over 9 bases. CDR1 ENHRY and CDR2 SYGVKD come from the germline V gene. This CDR3 is 15 amino acids long. V shed 4 bases, J shed 2 bases, and the junction held 5 bases outside the gene matches. Here the CDR3 reads CAISGGTGSNYGYTF. In DNA, the CDR3 is TGTGCCATCAGTGGGGGGACAGGGTCGAACTATGGCTACACCTTC.

The chain is built from TRBV7-6 and TRBJ2-7; the match to TRBD2 covers 12 bases. CDR3 length: 19 amino acids. Per germline, CDR1 SGHVS and CDR2 FNYEAQ. V was pared by 0 bases and J by 0 bases, with 9 bases of the junction left unmatched. The CDR3 protein is CASSLALTSGGLFSYEQYF. CDR3 bases: TGTGCCAGCAGCTTAGCTCTAACTAGCGGGGGGCTATTCTCCTACGAGCAGTACTTC.

J is TRBJ2-2 and V is TRBV2; D is possibly TRBD1 (6 bases). The V end was cut by 7 bases, the J end by 3 bases, with 9 bases between. Per the germline V gene, CDR1 is SNHLY and CDR2 is FYNNEI. The CDR3 is made up of 13 amino acids. The CDR3 bases are TGTGCCAGCACGACAGGATACACCGGGGAGCTGTTTTTT. It translates to CASTTGYTGELFF.

This chain links TRBV7-2 with TRBJ2-7; 11 nucleotides line up with TRBD2. V gave up 5 bases and J gave up 3 bases; unmatched junction bases: 3. From germline, CDR1 is SGHTA and CDR2 FQGNSA. The CDR3 contains 14 residues. In DNA form, the CDR3 reads TGTGCCAGCAGCCCCGGGACTAGCGGCTACGAGCAGTACTTC. It codes for CASSPGTSGYEQYF.

The V call is TRBV27, the J call TRBJ1-4; 8 bases are shared with TRBD1. This CDR3 is built from 14 residues. Germline-derived CDR1 and CDR2 are MNHEY and SMNVEV (reference sequence). Unmatched junction bases numbered 7, after V lost 3 bases and J lost 10 bases. CDR3 residues: CASSFGQGVGKLFF. CDR3 DNA sequence: TGTGCCAGCAGTTTCGGACAGGGAGTAGGAAAACTGTTTTTT.

The rearrangement uses TRBV5-4 and TRBJ1-2; TRBD1 aligns across 7 bases. Looked up from germline, CDR1 is SGHNT and CDR2 is YYREEE (reference sequence). The trim removed 0 bases at V and 6 bases at J, leaving 8 bases unmatched. CDR3 size: 15 residues. This chain's CDR3 is CASSLALTGLNGYTF. CDR3 in DNA: TGTGCCAGCAGCTTGGCCTTGACAGGGTTAAATGGCTACACCTTC.

The chain carries TRBV7-6 and TRBJ1-2; 11 bases fit TRBD1. The V and J ends lost 5 bases and 4 bases, in that order; junction bases with no gene match: 6. Germline V lookup: CDR1 SGHVS, CDR2 FNYEAQ. The CDR3 has 15 residues. The CDR3 region has the DNA TGTGCCAGCAGCCCTGGACAGGGGGCAGGCTATGGCTACACCTTC. It yields the protein CASSPGQGAGYGYTF.

The J gene is TRBJ1-2, the V gene TRBV19, with D possibly being TRBD1 (6 bases). V lost 7 bases and J lost 4, with 19 bases in between. There are 15 residues in the CDR3. CDR1 is LNHDA and CDR2 is SQIVND in the germline V gene (reference sequence). DNA of the CDR3: TGTGCCAGTACCGAGGGCTCCCCACAGGGCTATGGCTACACCTTC. It is translated as CASTEGSPQGYGYTF.

The rearrangement joins TRBV4-1 to TRBJ1-5; a weak D match, TRBD1 (5 bases). The germline V gene encodes CDR1 MGHRA and CDR2 YSYEKL. CDR3 length: 17 amino acids. The V end lost 4 bases, the J end lost 1 base, and 17 bases lay between the germline ends. CDR3 loop: CASSPDIGGSSNQPQHF. CDR3 nucleotide sequence: TGCGCCAGCAGCCCAGATATCGGGGGATCGAGCAATCAGCCCCAGCATTTT.

In this sample, this clone turned up once. The chain links TRBV5-6 to TRBJ2-2, with D perhaps matching TRBD2 (5 bases). The CDR3 runs 15 residues. Germline-derived CDR1 and CDR2 are SGHDT and YYEEEE. Between the trimmed V and J ends, which lost 2 bases and 0 bases, there was a span of 8 bases. The CDR3, as DNA: TGTGCCAGCAGCTTAGGACTCGCGAACACCGGGGAGCTGTTTTTT. It encodes CASSLGLANTGELFF.

V usage is TRBV21-1 and J usage is TRBJ1-1; TRBD1, as called in the table, went unchecked against the DNA. TRBV21-1 is given as a pseudogene. The CDR3 runs 15 residues. In DNA form, the CDR3 reads TGTGCCAGCAGCCTTAAGACAGGGGAGAACACTGAAGCTTTCTTT. Encoded protein: CASSLKTGENTEAFF.

The chain links TRBV20-1 to TRBJ1-4; D possibly corresponds to TRBD1 (5 bases). Germline assignment: CDR1 DFQATT and CDR2 SNEGSKA (reference sequence). Trimming stripped 3 bases from V and 14 bases from J, with 19 bases between. CDR3 size: 13 residues. The CDR3: CSASEFRGGALFF. The CDR3 DNA is TGCAGTGCTAGTGAATTCCGGGGAGGGGCCCTGTTTTTT.

The V gene is TRBV19, the J gene TRBJ1-2; 7 nucleotides match TRBD1. This CDR3 contains 11 residues. The ends lost 9 bases at V and 3 bases at J; junction bases unmatched: 1. Germline lookup yields CDR1 LNHDA and CDR2 SQIVND (reference sequence). CDR3 loop: CASTGDYGYTF. The CDR3 DNA sequence: TGTGCCAGCACAGGGGACTATGGCTACACCTTC.

The chain links TRBV9 to TRBJ2-1, with D possibly TRBD2 on 5 matching bases. The CDR3 contains 17 residues. Germline V CDR1 and CDR2: SGDLS, YYNGEE. V lost 1 base to trimming and J lost 4 bases, with 18 bases between them. The CDR3 coding sequence is TGTGCCAGCAGCGTATCTAGCTCGGTCGAACTATACAATGAGCAGTTCTTC. Amino acid sequence: CASSVSSSVELYNEQFF.

The chain carries TRBV6-5 and TRBJ2-2, with D possibly TRBD1 on 5 matching bases. CDR1 MNHEY and CDR2 SVGAGI come from the germline V gene. The CDR3 has 14 residues. Trimming removed 7 bases from V and 6 bases from J, with 15 bases in between. Here the CDR3 reads CASNARVEAGELFF. The CDR3 DNA sequence: TGTGCCAGCAATGCCAGGGTCGAAGCCGGGGAGCTGTTTTTT.

The V and J genes are TRBV5-1 and TRBJ1-5, with D possibly matching TRBD1 (5 bases). CDR1 SGHRS and CDR2 YFSETQ come from the germline V gene. The CDR3 consists of 14 residues. Trimming left V 0 bases short and J 7 bases short, with 11 bases between. The CDR3 DNA sequence: TGCGCCAGCAGCTTGGGTGGGGCAAGACAGCCCCAGCATTTT. Its protein is CASSLGGARQPQHF.

This clone was counted between two and nine times. The rearrangement links TRBV2 to TRBJ2-1; tentatively, D is TRBD1 (6 bases). There are 13 residues in the CDR3. Germline CDR1 SNHLY, CDR2 FYNNEI. Trimming removed 4 bases from V and 12 bases from J, with 16 bases in between. The CDR3 region has the DNA TGTGCCAGCAGTGGAAGCAGGGGAGATTGGCAGTTCTTC. This codes for CASSGSRGDWQFF.

The rearrangement joins TRBV6-5 to TRBJ2-7; no clear D. The V end was cut by 2 bases, the J end by 2 bases, with 7 bases between. This CDR3 has 13 residues. Germline V CDR1 and CDR2: MNHEY, SVGAGI. CDR3 protein: CASSYDSTYEQYF. In DNA, the CDR3 is TGTGCCAGCAGTTACGACTCCACCTACGAGCAGTACTTC.